This entry is about one T cell receptor delta chain. Being one base from a much bigger clone, this may be a read error. This specimen includes other DNA sequences encoding the same CDR3. Germline V gene sequence: CDR1 GEAIGNYY, CDR2 EKD. The CDR3 loop spans 21 amino acids. The sample belongs to a study of gamma-delta chains in newborns, infants, children. The overall study: Innate gammadelta T cells reportedly expand polyclonally right after birth, driven by microbial exposure, per the title.

TCRdb repeated clone calling on the reads with CATT. The profile covers about 5,500 delta-chain clones, with approximately 1.9% appearing a single time and about an eighth taken by the ten largest. The sample consisted of blood. The TCR comes from a child who was a newborn, infant or young child, either healthy, febrile or measles-vaccinated (not recorded which). This chain uses TRDV2 with TRDJ3; 9 bases align to TRDD3. CDR3 amino acids: CACDPAGGGIPSSWDTRQMFF. CDR3 coding DNA: TGTGCCTGTGACCCCGCAGGTGGGGGGATACCTAGCTCCTGGGATACCCGACAGATGTTTTTC.